The T cell receptor (beta chain) described here comes from a study of T cells expressing NK-cell markers. At the level of the study: Beta-chain profiling covered CD3+CD56+NKG2C+, CD3+CD56+NKG2C- and CD3+CD56-NKG2C+ sorted subsets.

With regard to this clonotype: Its antigen is not known.

For each CDR3 protein, TCRdb gives one entry from its re-call of the 5' RACE reads, without DNA. In all, the sample yields roughly 180,000 distinct CDR3 sequences. Germline CDR1 SGHDT, CDR2 YYEEEE. CDR3 length: 15 amino acids. Regarding the study as a whole: Whether expanded NKG2C+ T cell clones recognized HCMV stayed uncertain.

The source of this sequence is a woman between 18 and 70 years old in good health. V usage is TRBV5-6 and J usage is TRBJ1-1; checking the TCRdb D call of TRBD1 is not possible without DNA. Sequenced: blood T cells: a sorted CD56 or NKG2C T cell subset, CD4+ or CD8+ T cells, or bulk PBMC T cells (not recorded which). The CDR3 reads CASSLGGAHGTEAFF. Combining the CDR3 with reference TRBV5-6 and TRBJ1-1 gives the whole variable domain DAGVTQSPTHLIKTRGQQVTLRCSPKSGHDTVSWYQQALGQGPQFIFQYYEEEERQRGNFPDRFSGHQFPNYSSELNVNALLLGDSALYLCASSLGGAHGTEAFFGQGTRLTVV.